Detailed here is one T cell receptor beta chain. CDR3 size: 14 residues. CDR1 is LNHDA and CDR2 is SQIVND in the germline V gene (reference sequence). Trimming cost V 4 bases and J 0 bases; bases outside gene matches: 1. Cohort allocation depended upon clinical history that participants reported. The data are from a study of blood T cell repertoires in COVID-19. Only in-frame clones appear in the TCRdb table, and some are missing; sequencing was by immunoSEQ multiplex PCR. The sample holds 450,000 or so clones; around 91% are singletons and the top ten take less than 0.75%. This sequence was found in a man aged 18 to 29 who had recovered from COVID-19. The rearrangement joins TRBV19 to TRBJ1-1; 8 positions agree with TRBD1. The sample comprised PBMCs or T cells enriched from blood (not recorded which). The CDR3 coding sequence is TGTGCCAGTAGTAGGGACAGGATGAACACTGAAGCTTTCTTT. Amino acids: CASSRDRMNTEAFF.